The subject of this entry is one T cell receptor (beta chain). What it binds is not known. Trimming took 7 bases from V and 1 from J, leaving 7 bases between them. This CDR3 comprises 12 residues. CDR1 MNHEY and CDR2 SVGAGI come from the germline V gene. Sequencing used immunoSEQ multiplex PCR; TCRdb keeps in-frame clones, though not all of them. The sample consists of about 70,000 clones, over 75% of them appearing once. This sample is drawn from a study of OX40 agonist ivuxolimab in advanced cancers. Study overall: Aged roughly 23 to 80 with a mean of 60 years, they were about 78% male. The study, taken as a whole, reports: Determination of antigen specificity was not performed for the expanded peripheral T cells.

V is TRBV6-5 and J is TRBJ1-1; the D is unclear. The clonotype originates from an adult with an advanced solid tumor such as melanoma, head and neck, liver or kidney cancer. Sequenced here: CD4+ or CD8+ T cells sorted from blood, sampled in a trial of the OX40 agonist ivuxolimab. The CDR3 DNA reads TGTGCCAGCAAACGGCAGAACACTGAAGCTTTCTTT. As protein: CASKRQNTEAFF.